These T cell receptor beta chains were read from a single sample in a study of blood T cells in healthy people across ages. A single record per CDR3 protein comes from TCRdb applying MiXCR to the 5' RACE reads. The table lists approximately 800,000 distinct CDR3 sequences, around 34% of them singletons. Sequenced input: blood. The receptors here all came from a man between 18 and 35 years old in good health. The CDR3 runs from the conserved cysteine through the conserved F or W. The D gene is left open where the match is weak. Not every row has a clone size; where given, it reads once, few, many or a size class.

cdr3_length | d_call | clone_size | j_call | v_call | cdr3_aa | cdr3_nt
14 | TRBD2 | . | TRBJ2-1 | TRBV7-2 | CASSLHRGDNEQFF | TGTGCCAGCAGCCTTCACCGGGGGGACAATGAGCAGTTCTTC
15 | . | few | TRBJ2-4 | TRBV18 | CASSPRTEAKNIQYF | TGTGCCAGCTCACCTCGGACCGAAGCCAAAAACATTCAGTACTTC
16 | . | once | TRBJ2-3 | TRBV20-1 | CSARGKDGGPLDTQYF | TGCAGTGCCAGGGGGAAGGACGGGGGGCCACTAGATACGCAGTATTTT
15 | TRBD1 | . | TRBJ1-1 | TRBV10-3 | CAIRMTGQMNTEAFF | TGTGCCATCAGGATGACAGGGCAAATGAACACTGAAGCTTTCTTT
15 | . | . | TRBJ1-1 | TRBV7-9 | CASSSMGTPNTEAFF | TGTGCCAGCAGCTCCATGGGGACGCCGAACACTGAAGCTTTCTTT
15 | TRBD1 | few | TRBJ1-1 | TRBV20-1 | CSAKDRGNPDTEAFF | TGCAGTGCTAAAGACAGGGGGAACCCTGACACTGAAGCTTTCTTT
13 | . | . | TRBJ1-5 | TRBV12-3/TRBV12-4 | CASSLQGDRPQHF | TGTGCCAGCAGTTTACAGGGAGACCGGCCCCAGCATTTT
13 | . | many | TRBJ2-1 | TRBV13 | CASSVVVPDEQFF | TGTGCCAGCAGCGTGGTTGTGCCTGATGAGCAGTTCTTC
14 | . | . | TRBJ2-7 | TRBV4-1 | CASSQLPQGYEQYF | TGCGCCAGCAGCCAGCTACCCCAGGGCTACGAGCAGTACTTC
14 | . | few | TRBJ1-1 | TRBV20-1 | CSARGYGGSTEAFF | TGCAGTGCTAGGGGGTACGGGGGGAGCACTGAAGCTTTCTTT
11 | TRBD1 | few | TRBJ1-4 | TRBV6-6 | CASSDRDKLFF | TGTGCCAGCAGTGACAGGGACAAACTGTTTTTT
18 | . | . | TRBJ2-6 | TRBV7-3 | CASSPFWVSTSGANVLTF | TGTGCCAGCAGCCCCTTCTGGGTCTCAACCTCTGGGGCCAACGTCCTGACTTTC
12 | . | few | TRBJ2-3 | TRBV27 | CATSDATDTQYF | TGTGCCACCTCGGACGCCACAGATACGCAGTATTTT
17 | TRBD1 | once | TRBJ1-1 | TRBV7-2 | CASSLGARDRGYTEAFF | TGTGCCAGCAGCTTAGGCGCCCGGGACAGGGGATACACTGAAGCTTTCTTT
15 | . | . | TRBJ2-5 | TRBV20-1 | CSARDRGGGAETQYF | TGCAGTGCTAGAGATAGGGGCGGGGGCGCGGAGACCCAGTACTTC
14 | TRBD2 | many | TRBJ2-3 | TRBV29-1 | CSVALAGVPDTQYF | TGCAGCGTAGCACTAGCGGGGGTGCCAGATACGCAGTATTTT
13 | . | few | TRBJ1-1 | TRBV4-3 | CASSQDGGGEAFF | TGCGCCAGCAGCCAAGATGGGGGGGGGGAAGCTTTCTTT
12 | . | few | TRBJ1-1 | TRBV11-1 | CASSLTTAEAFF | TGTGCCAGCAGCTTAACGACAGCTGAAGCTTTCTTT
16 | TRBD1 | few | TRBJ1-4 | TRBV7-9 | CASSSDRTGDREKLFF | TGTGCCAGCAGCTCGGACCGGACAGGGGATCGAGAAAAACTGTTTTTT
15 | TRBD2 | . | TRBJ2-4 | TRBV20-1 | CSARRLAVAKNIQYF | TGCAGTGCCCGAAGACTAGCGGTAGCCAAAAACATTCAGTACTTC
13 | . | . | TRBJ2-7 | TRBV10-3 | CAISDPDLGEQYF | TGTGCCATCAGTGACCCAGATCTCGGCGAGCAGTACTTC
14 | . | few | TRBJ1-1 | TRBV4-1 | CASSQVRVNTEAFF | TGCGCCAGCAGCCAAGTTAGGGTGAACACTGAAGCTTTCTTT
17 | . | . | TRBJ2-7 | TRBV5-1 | CASSFHPTLRVSYEQYF | TGCGCCAGCAGCTTCCACCCGACCTTGAGGGTATCCTACGAGCAGTACTTC
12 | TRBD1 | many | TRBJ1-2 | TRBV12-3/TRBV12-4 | CASSPTGHGYTF | TGTGCCAGCAGCCCGACAGGGCATGGCTACACCTTC
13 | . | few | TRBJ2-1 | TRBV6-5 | CASSYGGLAEQFF | TGTGCCAGCAGTTACGGAGGTCTGGCTGAGCAGTTCTTC
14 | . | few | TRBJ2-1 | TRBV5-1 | CASRDPQGGDEQFF | TGCGCCAGCAGGGACCCACAGGGTGGGGATGAGCAGTTCTTC
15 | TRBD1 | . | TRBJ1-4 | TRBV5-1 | CASSPWTGNNEKLFF | TGCGCCAGCAGCCCATGGACAGGGAATAATGAAAAACTGTTTTTT
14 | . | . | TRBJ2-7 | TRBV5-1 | CASPPPGICYEQYF | TGCGCCAGCCCCCCCCCGGGCATCTGCTACGAGCAGTACTTC
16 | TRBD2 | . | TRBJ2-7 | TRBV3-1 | CASSHRTSQTKYEQYF | TGTGCCAGCAGCCACCGGACTAGTCAGACAAAATACGAGCAGTACTTC
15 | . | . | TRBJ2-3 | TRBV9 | CAGSPSQALTDTQYF | TGTGCCGGCAGCCCCTCCCAGGCCCTAACAGATACGCAGTATTTT
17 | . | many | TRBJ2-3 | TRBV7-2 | CASSLAFSGLSTDTQYF | TGTGCCAGCAGCTTAGCGTTTAGCGGTTTAAGCACAGATACGCAGTATTTT
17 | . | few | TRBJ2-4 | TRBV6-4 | CASRDNRGRGAKNIQYF | TGTGCCAGCAGGGACAACAGGGGGAGGGGGGCCAAAAACATTCAGTACTTC
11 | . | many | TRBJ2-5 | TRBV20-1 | CSARGQETQYF | TGCAGTGCTAGAGGACAAGAGACCCAGTACTTC
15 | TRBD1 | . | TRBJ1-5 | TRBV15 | CATSRSTGANQPQHF | TGTGCCACCAGCAGGTCAACAGGGGCCAATCAGCCCCAGCATTTT
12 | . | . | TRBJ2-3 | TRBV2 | CASSGSADTRYF | TGTGCCAGCAGTGGCTCTGCAGATACGCGGTATTTT
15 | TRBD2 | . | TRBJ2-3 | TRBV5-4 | CASTTSGGVADTQYF | TGTGCCAGCACCACCTCGGGAGGGGTAGCAGATACGCAGTATTTT
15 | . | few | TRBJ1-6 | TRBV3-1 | CASSQREGKSSPLHF | TGTGCCAGCAGCCAAAGGGAGGGAAAGTCTTCACCCCTCCACTTT
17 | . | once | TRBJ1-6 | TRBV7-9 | CASSTARGESYNSPLHF | TGTGCCAGCAGCACGGCCCGGGGAGAGTCGTATAATTCACCCCTCCACTTT
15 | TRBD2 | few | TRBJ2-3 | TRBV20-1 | CSARPLAVRTDTQYF | TGCAGTGCTAGACCACTAGCGGTTCGCACAGATACGCAGTATTTT
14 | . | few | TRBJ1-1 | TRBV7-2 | CASSLALRETEAFF | TGTGCCAGCAGCTTAGCCCTAAGGGAGACTGAAGCTTTCTTT
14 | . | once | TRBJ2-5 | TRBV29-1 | CSVEINVVYNEQYF | TGCAGCGTTGAGATAAACGTGGTCTACAATGAGCAGTACTTC
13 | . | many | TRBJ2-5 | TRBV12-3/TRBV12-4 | CATSGQYQETQYF | TGTGCCACAAGCGGACAATACCAAGAGACCCAGTACTTC
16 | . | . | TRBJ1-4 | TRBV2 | CASSESVGATNEKLFF | TGTGCCAGCAGTGAATCCGTGGGGGCAACTAATGAAAAACTGTTTTTT
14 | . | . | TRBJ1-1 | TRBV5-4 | CASSRQLGDTEAFF | TGTGCCAGCAGCCGACAGCTTGGGGACACTGAAGCTTTCTTT
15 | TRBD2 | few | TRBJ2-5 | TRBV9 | CASSPGTSIKETQYF | TGTGCCAGCAGCCCCGGGACTAGCATAAAAGAGACCCAGTACTTC
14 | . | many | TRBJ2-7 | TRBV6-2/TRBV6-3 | CASSGNQRAYEQYF | TGTGCCAGCAGTGGGAATCAGAGAGCTTACGAGCAGTACTTC
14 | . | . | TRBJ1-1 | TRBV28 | CASSLQEVNTEAFF | TGTGCCAGCAGTCTACAGGAGGTGAACACTGAAGCTTTCTTT
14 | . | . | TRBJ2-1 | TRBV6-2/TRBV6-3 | CATIHARSYNKQFF | TGTGCCACCATACACGCCCGCTCCTACAATAAGCAGTTCTTC
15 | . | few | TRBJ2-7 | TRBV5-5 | CASSAPQIEFDEQYF | TGTGCCAGCAGCGCCCCTCAAATAGAGTTCGACGAGCAGTACTTC
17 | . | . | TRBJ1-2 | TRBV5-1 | CASSSEGQDEFPYVYTF | TGCGCCAGCAGCTCCGAGGGACAAGATGAATTCCCCTATGTCTACACCTTC